A single sample gave rise to the 27 T cell receptor beta chains below, sequenced in a study of OX40 agonist ivuxolimab in advanced cancers. The data were produced by immunoSEQ multiplex PCR, yet TCRdb's version contains in-frame clones alone and is incomplete. The sample holds around 99,000 clones; 85% to 90% are singletons and the top ten take more than 0.15%. The sample in question was CD4+ or CD8+ T cells sorted from blood, obtained in a trial of the OX40 agonist ivuxolimab. These receptors came from an adult with an advanced solid tumor such as melanoma, head and neck, liver or kidney cancer.

This clone has only a few counts. The gene calls are TRBV9 and TRBJ1-2; D unclear. Trimming left V 0 bases short and J 2 bases short, with 5 bases between. Germline lookup yields CDR1 SGDLS and CDR2 YYNGEE. The CDR3 length is 13 residues. The DNA for the CDR3 is TGTGCCAGCAGCGTAGCACGGAACTATGGCTACACCTTC. Its translation: CASSVARNYGYTF.

The chain has TRBV7-9 and TRBJ2-7; D not resolved. Trimming removed 5 bases from V and 6 bases from J, with 17 bases in between. Germline V lookup: CDR1 SEHNR, CDR2 FQNEAQ (reference sequence). The CDR3 loop spans 14 amino acids. The CDR3 protein is CASSPDGVKVEQYF. The CDR3 DNA reads as TGTGCCAGCAGCCCGGACGGCGTGAAGGTCGAGCAGTACTTC. Full variable domain (missing parts from reference TRBV7-9 and TRBJ2-7): DTGVSQNPRHKITKRGQNVTFRCDPISEHNRLYWYRQTLGQGPEFLTYFQNEAQLEKSRLLSDRFSAERPKGSFSTLEIQRTEQGDSAMYLCASSPDGVKVEQYFGPGTRLTVT.

This chain joins TRBV7-8 and TRBJ1-6, with D uncertain. V gave up 9 bases and J gave up 7 bases, with 13 bases separating them. This CDR3 has 13 amino acids. The germline V gene has CDR1 SGHVS and CDR2 FQNEAQ. DNA of the CDR3: TGTGCCAGTCGTAACTTCCCCAATTCACCCCTCCACTTT. It encodes CASRNFPNSPLHF.

The chain carries TRBV11-3 and TRBJ2-5; possible D gene TRBD1, 5 bases. In germline, CDR1 is SGHNT, CDR2 YENEEA. This CDR3 comprises 14 residues. Deletions cut 3 bases from V and 4 bases from J, with 12 bases between. CDR3 in DNA: TGTGCCAGCAGCTTCGAAAAGGGGCGAGAGACCCAGTACTTC. Translation: CASSFEKGRETQYF.

Worth noting for this clone: Distinct nucleotide sequences in the sample also encode this CDR3. The V and J genes are TRBV29-1 and TRBJ1-4; D is unclear. The CDR3 sequence is 11 residues long. Between the trimmed V and J ends, which lost 6 bases and 8 bases, there was a span of 10 bases. Germline V gives CDR1 SQVTM, CDR2 ANQGSEA. The CDR3 bases are TGCAGCGTCCGTGGAGTCGAAAAACTGTTTTTT. It is translated as CSVRGVEKLFF.

In DNA, the CDR3 is TGTGCCACCAGCAGAGGCGGGCGGGGTCCCCACGAGCAGTACTTC. Translating gives CATSRGGRGPHEQYF. The rearrangement joins TRBV15 to TRBJ2-7; weak D call: TRBD2 (6 bases). CDR1 and CDR2 from the germline V gene are LNHNV and YYDKDF (reference sequence). This CDR3 region has 15 residues. The V gene lost 1 base and the J gene lost 5 bases, with 15 bases spanning the gap.

This clone appeared once. The chain carries TRBV6-5 and TRBJ2-5, with 13 bases lining up with TRBD2. The junction had 9 bases not matched to a gene; V was cut back by 4 bases and J by 7 bases. CDR3 length: 16 residues. Looked up from germline, CDR1 is MNHEY and CDR2 is SVGAGI. CDR3 nucleotides: TGTGCCAGCAGTTCTACTAGGACTAGCGGGGGCGGGACCCAGTACTTC. It is translated as CASSSTRTSGGGTQYF.

The gene calls are TRBV5-4 and TRBJ1-2, with D perhaps matching TRBD1 (6 bases). Germline lookup yields CDR1 SGHNT and CDR2 YYREEE (reference sequence). The CDR3 is 13 residues long. Trimming pared 4 bases from V and 7 bases from J, leaving 14 bases between. CDR3 amino acids: CASSPSGASGYTF. DNA of the CDR3: TGTGCCAGCAGCCCCTCGGGGGCGTCTGGCTACACCTTC.

The J gene is TRBJ2-2, the V gene TRBV11-2, with 7 bases matching TRBD2. The CDR3 is 15 residues long. J was trimmed by 7 bases and V by 5 bases; bases with no gene match: 10. Germline V gives CDR1 SGHAT, CDR2 FQNNGV. CDR3 sequence (DNA): TGTGCCAGCAGCGAAGGGACTATGTCGATCGGGGAGCTGTTTTTT. As protein: CASSEGTMSIGELFF.

This chain joins TRBV19 and TRBJ2-7; 7 positions agree with TRBD2. The V gene end was trimmed by 5 bases and the J gene end by 6 bases; junction bases not matched to a gene: 13. The germline gives CDR1 LNHDA, CDR2 SQIVND (reference sequence). The CDR3 runs 15 residues. The CDR3 is CASSARAAGAAEQYF. The CDR3 nucleotides are TGTGCCAGTAGTGCCCGGGCGGCGGGAGCGGCCGAGCAGTACTTC.

The CDR3 DNA reads as TGTGCCAGCAGCCAAGTGGGAGCGGGGACTTACACAGATACGCAGTATTTT. Protein: CASSQVGAGTYTDTQYF. V gene TRBV4-2 combines with J gene TRBJ2-3; 7 nucleotides match TRBD2. The CDR3 extends over 17 amino acids. Germline V CDR1 and CDR2: LGHNA, YNFKEQ. The V segment lost 1 base and the J segment 2 bases; nucleotides outside the gene matches: 9.

The V call is TRBV12-2, the J call TRBJ1-3; TRBD1 was called by the table and not checked on the DNA. TRBV12-2 has pseudogene status. The CDR3 has 19 residues. The CDR3 DNA reads TGTGCAAGTCGCTTAGCCTTTGCCACAGGGGGCGGAATTGGAAACACCATATATTTT. Its protein is CASRLAFATGGGIGNTIYF.

The chain couples TRBV5-4 to TRBJ2-1; 7 nucleotides line up with TRBD1. The J segment lost 7 bases and the V segment lost 4 bases, leaving 8 bases of the junction unmatched. Germline V gene sequence: CDR1 SGHNT, CDR2 YYREEE (reference sequence). There are 14 residues in the CDR3. The CDR3 reads CASSKPGQRNEQFF. CDR3 nucleotide sequence: TGTGCCAGCAGCAAACCGGGACAGCGTAATGAGCAGTTCTTC.

The chain recombines TRBV7-3 with TRBJ1-2, with D uncertain. The CDR3 is made up of 13 amino acids. The germline V and J ends were trimmed by 2 bases and 6 bases, with 10 bases remaining between them. The germline V gene has CDR1 SGHTA and CDR2 FQGTGA. The CDR3 nucleotides read TGTGCCAGCAGCTTAGGTCGGGCGGATGGCTACACCTTC. As protein: CASSLGRADGYTF. The whole variable domain, filled in from reference TRBV7-3 and TRBJ1-2, reads GAGVSQTPSNKVTEKGKYVELRCDPISGHTALYWYRQSLGQGPEFLIYFQGTGAADDSGLPNDRFFAVRPEGSVSTLKIQRTERGDSAVYLCASSLGRADGYTFGSGTRLTVV.

The rearrangement links TRBV6-6 to TRBJ2-5; 8 bases line up with TRBD1. Germline V gene data show CDR1 as MNHNY and CDR2 as SVGAGI (reference sequence). CDR3 length: 15 residues. After removal of 4 bases from V and 3 bases from J, the junction contained 7 bases not matched to a gene. The CDR3 loop is CASSSIPGQEETQYF. The CDR3 DNA is TGTGCCAGCAGTTCAATTCCGGGACAGGAAGAGACCCAGTACTTC.

This sequence joins TRBV9 and TRBJ1-2, with D tentatively TRBD1 (5 bases). Looked up from germline, CDR1 is SGDLS and CDR2 is YYNGEE. The V end lost 0 bases, the J end lost 7 bases, and 13 bases lay between the germline ends. The CDR3 spans 14 residues. The CDR3 here is CASSVGSRDSGYTF. As DNA, the CDR3 is TGTGCCAGCAGCGTAGGGTCCAGGGACTCTGGCTACACCTTC. Filled out from reference TRBV9 and TRBJ1-2, the complete variable domain reads DSGVTQTPKHLITATGQRVTLRCSPRSGDLSVYWYQQSLDQGLQFLIQYYNGEERAKGNILERFSAQQFPDLHSELNLSSLELGDSALYFCASSVGSRDSGYTFGSGTRLTVV.

This rearrangement joins TRBV15 to TRBJ2-5; D uncertain. V was pared by 7 bases and J by 3 bases, with 12 bases between. The CDR3 is 13 residues long. Germline CDR1 and CDR2: LNHNV and YYDKDF (reference sequence). CDR3 residues: CATKVGQEETQYF. The CDR3, as DNA: TGTGCCACCAAAGTCGGGCAGGAAGAGACCCAGTACTTC.

The chain recombines TRBV18 with TRBJ2-3; 11 bases map to TRBD1. V shed 2 bases and J 8 bases; nucleotides not matched to a gene: 6. Germline CDR1 reads KGHSH; CDR2 reads LQKENI. The CDR3 is made up of 15 amino acids. DNA of the CDR3: TGTGCCAGCTCACCAGTCCCGGGACAGGGGGGTACGCAGTATTTT. It specifies CASSPVPGQGGTQYF.

The chain combines TRBV30 with TRBJ1-1; possible D gene TRBD1, 6 bases. Germline CDR1 is GTSNPN and CDR2 is SVGIG (reference sequence). The ends were cut back, 3 bases at V and 4 bases at J, with 21 bases in the middle. The CDR3 is 16 residues long. The CDR3 coding sequence is TGTGCCTGGAGCCGCAGGGGCCGCCTTCAGGGCACTGAAGCTTTCTTT. It yields the protein CAWSRRGRLQGTEAFF.

In its sample, this clone was seen once. CDR3 in DNA: TGTGCCAGCAGCGTAGAAGGACGCCCTACCCAGCCCCAGCATTTT. Amino acid sequence: CASSVEGRPTQPQHF. V and J are TRBV9 and TRBJ1-5; D gene uncertain. The germline V and J ends were trimmed by 0 bases and 7 bases, with 14 bases remaining between them. Germline V CDR1 and CDR2: SGDLS, YYNGEE. There are 15 residues in the CDR3.

The rearrangement links TRBV7-2 to TRBJ1-1; no clear D gene. Germline V gene lookup returns CDR1 SGHTA and CDR2 FQGNSA. The CDR3 runs 13 residues. With 1 base removed from V and 9 bases from J, the gap between germline ends came to 12 bases. CDR3 sequence reads: CASSLDPGSQAFF. The DNA of the CDR3 is TGTGCCAGCAGCTTAGATCCGGGTTCACAAGCTTTCTTT.

Only one count was recorded for this clone. The genes are TRBV4-2 and TRBJ2-1; perhaps TRBD2 as D (7 bases). CDR1 and CDR2 from the germline V gene are LGHNA and YNFKEQ. The ends were cut back, 4 bases at V and 4 bases at J, with 17 bases in the middle. CDR3 size: 16 residues. This CDR3 is CASSREGGRAYNEQFF. CDR3 sequence (DNA): TGTGCCAGCAGCCGAGAGGGGGGGAGGGCTTACAATGAGCAGTTCTTC.

The chain combines TRBV5-1 with TRBJ2-7; maybe TRBD2 (6 bases). Germline values: CDR1 SGHRS, CDR2 YFSETQ. V lost 3 bases to trimming and J lost 2 bases, with 12 bases between them. The CDR3 has 14 residues. The CDR3 bases are TGCGCCAGCAGCTCGGGACTGCGGCCCTACGAGCAGTACTTC. Translation: CASSSGLRPYEQYF.

The V call is TRBV9, the J call TRBJ2-5; D is uncertain. The ends were cut back, 0 bases at V and 5 bases at J, with 11 bases in the middle. CDR3 size: 14 residues. From germline, CDR1 is SGDLS and CDR2 YYNGEE. CDR3 residues: CASSVGVGAETQYF. CDR3 coding DNA: TGTGCCAGCAGCGTAGGGGTGGGTGCTGAGACCCAGTACTTC.

The V and J genes are TRBV27 and TRBJ2-1, with 14 positions matching TRBD2. Germline V CDR1 and CDR2: MNHEY, SMNVEV (reference sequence). The CDR3 is 18 amino acids. Trimming took 11 bases from V and 1 from J; bases not matched to a gene: 13. The CDR3 coding sequence is TGTGCCTCTTCCGGGACTAGCGGGAGTCGGCCTTCCTACAATGAGCAGTTCTTC. Translating gives CASSGTSGSRPSYNEQFF.

The chain carries TRBV4-2 and TRBJ2-3; TRBD2 aligns across 8 bases. There are 16 residues in the CDR3. V gave up 2 bases and J gave up 5 bases; unmatched junction bases: 9. Germline V gene sequence: CDR1 LGHNA, CDR2 YNFKEQ. The CDR3 loop reads CASSQMGGRLGDTQYF. CDR3 coding DNA: TGTGCCAGCAGCCAAATGGGCGGGAGGTTAGGAGATACGCAGTATTTT.

The chain carries TRBV2 and TRBJ1-2; tentative D call: TRBD1 (6 bases). The germline V gene has CDR1 SNHLY and CDR2 FYNNEI. The CDR3 contains 13 residues. Trimming took 6 bases from V and 5 from J, leaving 13 bases between them. CDR3 residues: CASSAQGLYGYTF. The CDR3 DNA follows: TGTGCCAGCAGCGCACAGGGTCTTTATGGCTACACCTTC.